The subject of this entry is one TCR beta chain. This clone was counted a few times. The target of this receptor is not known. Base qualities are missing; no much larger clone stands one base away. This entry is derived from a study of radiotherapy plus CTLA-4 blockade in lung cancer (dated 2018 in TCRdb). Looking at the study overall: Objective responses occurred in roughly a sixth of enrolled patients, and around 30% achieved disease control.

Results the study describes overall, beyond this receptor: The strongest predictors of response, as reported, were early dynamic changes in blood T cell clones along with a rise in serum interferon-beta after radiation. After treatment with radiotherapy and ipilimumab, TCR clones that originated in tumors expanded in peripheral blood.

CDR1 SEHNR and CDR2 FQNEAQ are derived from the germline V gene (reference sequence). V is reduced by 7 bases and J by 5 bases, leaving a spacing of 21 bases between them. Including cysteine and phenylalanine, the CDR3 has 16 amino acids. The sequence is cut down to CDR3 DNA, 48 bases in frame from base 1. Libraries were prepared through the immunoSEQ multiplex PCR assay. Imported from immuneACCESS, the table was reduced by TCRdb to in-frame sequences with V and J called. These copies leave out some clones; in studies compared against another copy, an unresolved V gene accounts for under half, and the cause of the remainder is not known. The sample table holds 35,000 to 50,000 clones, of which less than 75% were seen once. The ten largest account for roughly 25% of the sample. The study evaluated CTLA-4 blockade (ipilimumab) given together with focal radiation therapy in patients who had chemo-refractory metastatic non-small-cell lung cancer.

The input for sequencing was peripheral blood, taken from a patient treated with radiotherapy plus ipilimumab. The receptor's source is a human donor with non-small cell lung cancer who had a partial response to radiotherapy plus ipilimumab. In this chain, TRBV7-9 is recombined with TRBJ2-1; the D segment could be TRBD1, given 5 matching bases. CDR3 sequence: CASTDLGVFGDNEQFF. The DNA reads TGTGCCAGCACCGATTTAGGGGTTTTTGGGGACAATGAGCAGTTCTTC.